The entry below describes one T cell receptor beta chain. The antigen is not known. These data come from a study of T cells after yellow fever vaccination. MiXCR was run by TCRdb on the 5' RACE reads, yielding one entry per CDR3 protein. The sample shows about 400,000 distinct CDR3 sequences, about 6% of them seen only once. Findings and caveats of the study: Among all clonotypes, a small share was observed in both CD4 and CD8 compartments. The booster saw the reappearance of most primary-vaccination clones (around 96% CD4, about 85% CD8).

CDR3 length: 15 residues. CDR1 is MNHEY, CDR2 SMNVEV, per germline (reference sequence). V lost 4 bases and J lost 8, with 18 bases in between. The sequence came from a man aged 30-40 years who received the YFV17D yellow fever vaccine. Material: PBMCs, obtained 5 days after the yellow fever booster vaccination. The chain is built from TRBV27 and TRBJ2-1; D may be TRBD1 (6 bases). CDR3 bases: TGTGCCAGCAGTTCCCCCCGACAGGTCGGAGATGAGCAGTTCTTC. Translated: CASSSPRQVGDEQFF.